A single sample is the source of the 17 T cell receptor beta chains below, sequenced in a study of blood T cells in healthy people across ages. A second roughly 7 to 12 cycle PCR used barcoded and J-beta primers. TCRdb ran MiXCR on the 5' RACE reads and lists one entry per CDR3 protein. Of 1,500,000 or so distinct CDR3 sequences in the sample, approximately 43% are singletons; the top ten hold about 3.8%. Sequencing input: blood. The receptors were sampled from a woman in her late teens or twenties in good health.

The rearrangement uses TRBV27 and TRBJ2-7; 7 bases are shared with TRBD1. Germline CDR1 is MNHEY and CDR2 is SMNVEV (reference sequence). V gave up 5 bases and J gave up 2 bases; unmatched junction bases: 6. This CDR3 contains 14 residues. The CDR3 DNA reads TGTGCCAGCAGTCCGATAGACAGGGCCTACGAGCAGTACTTC. Its protein product is CASSPIDRAYEQYF.

The rearrangement links TRBV29-1 to TRBJ2-1, with a possible D match to TRBD1 (5 bases). The CDR3 covers 14 residues. V was trimmed by 3 bases and J by 6 bases, leaving 15 bases between them. CDR1 SQVTM and CDR2 ANQGSEA come from the germline V gene. The CDR3 bases are TGCAGCGTTGAGATCAGGGCTCAGGGCAATGAGCAGTTCTTC. Amino acids: CSVEIRAQGNEQFF.

This clonotype has just a few counts. The rearrangement joins TRBV20-1 to TRBJ1-1; maybe TRBD1 (6 bases). The CDR3 extends over 15 amino acids. Trimming removed 1 base from V and 5 bases from J, with 17 bases in between. The germline CDR1 and CDR2 sequences are DFQATT and SNEGSKA (reference sequence). The DNA for the CDR3 is TGCAGTGCTAGAGCACGGGGCGCAGGGGCAACTGAAGCTTTCTTT. Protein product: CSARARGAGATEAFF.

The chain joins TRBV20-1 to TRBJ1-2, with TRBD1 identical over 9 bases. Germline lookup yields CDR1 DFQATT and CDR2 SNEGSKA (reference sequence). The CDR3 loop spans 14 amino acids. The junction had 7 bases not matched to a gene; V was cut back by 5 bases and J by 3 bases. CDR3 residues: CSAWDRATHYGYTF. The CDR3 nucleotides read TGCAGTGCTTGGGACAGGGCTACTCACTATGGCTACACCTTC.

The rearrangement links TRBV9 to TRBJ1-6; D gene ambiguous. From germline, CDR1 is SGDLS and CDR2 YYNGEE. V shed 1 base and J shed 9 bases, with 8 bases lying between them. The CDR3 loop spans 13 amino acids. Here the CDR3 reads CASSVRVGSPLHF. For the CDR3, the DNA is TGTGCCAGCAGCGTAAGGGTCGGTTCACCCCTCCACTTT.

A note on this clonotype: A read error may produce the germline difference seen at one junction end. V usage is TRBV6-2 or TRBV6-3 and J usage is TRBJ2-4, with TRBD2 matching 7 bases. The tail of the sequence fits TRBJ2-7 better, so the J call may be wrong. Germline lookup yields CDR1 MNHEY and CDR2 SVGEGT. The CDR3 is 13 amino acids. The CDR3 here is CASSNSGGIEQYF. The CDR3 DNA follows: TGTGCCAGCAGTAACTCCGGGGGGATCGAGCAGTACTTC.

A remark on this clonotype: This could be a read error, since a much larger clone is one nucleotide away. This chain links TRBV2 with TRBJ2-6; D is unclear. Germline values: CDR1 SNHLY, CDR2 FYNNEI. The CDR3 has 13 amino acids. Trimming left V 7 bases short and J 2 bases short, with 6 bases between. CDR3 DNA sequence: TGTGCCAGCATCTCCCCTGGGGCCAACGTCCTGACTTTC. Amino acid sequence: CASISPGANVLTF. The whole variable domain, remainder taken from reference TRBV2 and TRBJ2-6, is EPEVTQTPSHQVTQMGQEVILRCVPISNHLYFYWYRQILGQKVEFLVSFYNNEISEKSEIFDDQFSVERPDGSNFTLKIRSTKLEDSAMYFCASISPGANVLTFGAGSRLTVL.

V gene TRBV20-1 combines with J gene TRBJ1-4; D uncertain. This CDR3 has 13 residues. Trimming took 2 bases from V and 8 from J, leaving 12 bases between them. Looked up from germline, CDR1 is DFQATT and CDR2 is SNEGSKA (reference sequence). This chain's CDR3 is CSARLPGSEKLFF. The CDR3 nucleotides read TGCAGTGCTAGATTGCCGGGATCCGAAAAACTGTTTTTT.

The chain combines TRBV20-1 with TRBJ2-7, with D possibly matching TRBD2 (6 bases). The CDR3 contains 16 residues. The V end was cut by 6 bases, the J end by 3 bases, with 24 bases between. The germline V gene has CDR1 DFQATT and CDR2 SNEGSKA (reference sequence). As DNA, the CDR3 is TGCAGTGCGACACCCCATGGGCGGGGCTTTTTCTACGAGCAGTACTTC. This codes for CSATPHGRGFFYEQYF.

This clonotype has ten or more counts. The V call is TRBV7-9, the J call TRBJ1-2, with D tentatively TRBD1 (6 bases). CDR1 and CDR2 from the germline V gene are SEHNR and FQNEAQ (reference sequence). The V gene lost 5 bases and the J gene lost 0 bases, with 10 bases spanning the gap. The CDR3 has 14 amino acids. DNA for the CDR3: TGTGCCAGCAGCCTACAGGGCACTAACTATGGCTACACCTTC. Translation: CASSLQGTNYGYTF.

The chain has TRBV20-1 and TRBJ2-3; perhaps TRBD2 as D (6 bases). CDR3 length equals 15 residues. The germline V and J ends were trimmed by 6 bases and 2 bases, with 18 bases remaining between them. Germline CDR1 DFQATT, CDR2 SNEGSKA (reference sequence). The chain's CDR3 is CSAVYGGLTTDTQYF. CDR3 sequence (DNA): TGCAGTGCCGTTTATGGGGGACTCACCACAGATACGCAGTATTTT.

The sample holds a few counts of this clonotype. V gene TRBV29-1 combines with J gene TRBJ2-5; no firm D call. Germline CDR1 reads SQVTM; CDR2 reads ANQGSEA. CDR3 length: 11 amino acids. The V and J ends lost 5 bases and 1 base respectively, with 5 bases between them. CDR3 residues: CSVLVQETQYF. In DNA form, the CDR3 reads TGCAGCGTTCTAGTCCAAGAGACCCAGTACTTC.

This clonotype has only a few counts. This rearrangement joins TRBV3-1 to TRBJ2-5; D is unresolved. Per the germline V gene, CDR1 is LGHDT and CDR2 is YNNKEL (reference sequence). The CDR3 is 14 residues long. V lost 3 bases to trimming and J lost 2 bases, with 10 bases between them. CDR3 in amino acids: CASSHFFLQETQYF. DNA for the CDR3: TGTGCCAGCAGCCACTTCTTTCTACAAGAGACCCAGTACTTC.

The CDR3 spells CASSLSEDMACTF. The CDR3 DNA reads as TGCGCCAGCAGCTTGTCTGAAGATATGGCTTGCACCTTC. The chain uses TRBV5-1 and TRBJ1-2; D gene ambiguous. Germline V gene sequence: CDR1 SGHRS, CDR2 YFSETQ. V lost 1 base, J lost 13 bases, and 17 bases lay in between. This CDR3 region has 13 residues. The whole variable domain, filled in from reference TRBV5-1 and TRBJ1-2, reads KAGVTQTPRYLIKTRGQQVTLSCSPISGHRSVSWYQQTPGQGLQFLFEYFSETQRNKGNFPGRFSGRQFSNSRSEMNVSTLELGDSALYLCASSLSEDMACTFGSGTRLTVV.

The chain uses TRBV27 and TRBJ2-4; 8 bases match TRBD2. The closer fit of TRBJ2-7 to the DNA end suggests the J call may be wrong. Per the germline V gene, CDR1 is MNHEY and CDR2 is SMNVEV (reference sequence). CDR3 length: 15 amino acids. The CDR3 protein is CASSSLGGGESEQYF. In DNA, the CDR3 is TGTGCCAGCAGTTCACTCGGGGGGGGAGAAAGCGAGCAGTACTTC.

This clonotype appeared a few times. This rearrangement joins TRBV4-1 to TRBJ1-2, with D tentatively TRBD1 (5 bases). The V end lost 0 bases, the J end lost 2 bases, and 16 bases lay between the germline ends. The CDR3 contains 17 residues. Germline CDR1 reads MGHRA; CDR2 reads YSYEKL. The CDR3 loop is CASSQDTAGPGNYGYTF. The DNA of the CDR3 is TGCGCCAGCAGCCAAGATACGGCAGGGCCCGGGAACTATGGCTACACCTTC.

J is TRBJ1-1 and V is TRBV5-1; D perhaps matches TRBD1 (6 bases). The CDR3 sequence is 15 residues long. Germline V lookup: CDR1 SGHRS, CDR2 YFSETQ. Trimming took 5 bases from V and 7 from J, leaving 21 bases between them. CDR3 loop: CASRVGAGRGGEAFF. In nucleotides, the CDR3 is TGCGCCAGCAGGGTGGGGGCAGGACGCGGGGGTGAAGCTTTCTTT.